This T cell receptor beta chain was profiled in a study of cytomegalovirus exposure and HLA in healthy donors. Across the whole study: There were 100 million to 130 million unique TCR beta sequences, drawn from about 180 million T cells, in an earlier analysis. Study-level findings and limits: When the data were analyzed later, several of the most significant clusters appeared to be linked to common viral pathogens. A further, later analysis showed that HLA-associated TCR beta chains (compared with equally common others) were more clonally expanded.

PCR involved 60 Vbeta and 13 Jbeta primers. TCRdb's copy holds only in-frame clones and misses some; the assay was immunoSEQ multiplex PCR. The sample carries some 150,000 clones, 75% to 85% recorded once. Comment on this clone: Its antigen is not identified.

Germline V gene data show CDR1 as MDHEN and CDR2 as SYDVKM. The CDR3 consists of 11 residues. V shed 5 bases and J shed 6 bases, with 7 bases lying between them. This TCR was recovered from a middle-aged man in good health and CMV-seropositive. What was sequenced was PBMCs. This chain links TRBV28 with TRBJ1-1; unclear D gene. The CDR3 nucleotides are TGTGCCAGCAGTACGCCAGCTGAAGCTTTCTTT. This sequence encodes CASSTPAEAFF.